The present entry profiles one T cell receptor (beta chain) with its context. This entry belongs to a study of blood T cell repertoires in COVID-19. V was pared by 8 bases and J by 4 bases, with 10 bases of the junction left unmatched. The CDR3 loop spans 15 amino acids. Germline V gives CDR1 SGHVS, CDR2 FNYEAQ. Assay used: immunoSEQ multiplex PCR; TCRdb lists only in-frame clones, some missing. The sample has over 95,000 clones, 70% to 90% seen once. V usage is TRBV7-6 and J usage is TRBJ2-3, with 9 bases identical to TRBD2. The sequence derives from a woman in her 70s who had recovered from COVID-19. The sequenced sample was peripheral blood. CDR3 nucleotides: TGTGCCAGCGGCGGGCGCGGGAGGGCCCCAGATACGCAGTATTTT. Protein product: CASGGRGRAPDTQYF.